The source of this TCR beta chain is a study of blood T cell repertoires in COVID-19. The overall study: Samples came from the United States, Italy and Spain, spanning acute and convalescent COVID-19. PBMCs, B-cell-depleted T cells, or T cells were the source of the cDNA or gDNA that made up the material.

Per the authors' pipeline: Nucleated cell number was recorded as an estimate derived from reference gene primer amplification. TCRdb keeps only in-frame clones here, not all; method: immunoSEQ multiplex PCR. V and J calls and clone size come straight from that table; D and trimming were deduced from the DNA. The table records some 80,000 clones, around nine tenths of them present only once. Trimming left V 2 bases short and J 7 bases short, with 9 bases between. The CDR3 consists of 12 residues. Germline-derived CDR1 and CDR2 are SGHVS and FQNEAQ. J is TRBJ2-7 and V is TRBV7-8, with D hard to call. The receptor comes from a human donor in a cohort sampled during active COVID-19. Sequencing used peripheral blood. CDR3 sequence: CASSLNVREQYF. CDR3 bases: TGTGCCAGCAGCTTAAATGTGAGAGAGCAGTACTTC.